The 31 T cell receptor beta chains below all came from one sample that was sequenced in a study of shared clonotypes between healthy human individuals. The repertoire was sequenced with immunoSEQ multiplex PCR; TCRdb's copy has only in-frame clones and lacks some. Here the sample spans about 690,000 clones, about 92% being singletons. The sample was memory CD8+ T cells from PBMCs. Documented subset: CD45RO+ cells pooled with CCR7-negative TemRA cells. These receptors were collected from a man between 18 and 35 years old in good health. Some clones in this sample may be carry-over from other donors' samples.

V gene TRBV28 combines with J gene TRBJ2-7, with 9 bases that match TRBD2. CDR1 MDHEN and CDR2 SYDVKM come from the germline V gene. The CDR3 is 14 amino acids. The V and J ends lost 3 bases and 8 bases, in that order; junction bases with no gene match: 8. As DNA, the CDR3 is TGTGCCAGCAGTTTTGGAGCGCTAGCGGGGCAGCAGTACTTC. Residues: CASSFGALAGQQYF.

The chain recombines TRBV19 with TRBJ2-7; D unclear. CDR3 size: 14 residues. CDR1 is LNHDA, CDR2 SQIVND, per germline (reference sequence). Trimming took 1 base from V and 2 from J, leaving 9 bases between them. The CDR3 DNA reads TGTGCCAGTAGTATAGGGTTGTCCGCCTACGAGCAGTACTTC. This encodes CASSIGLSAYEQYF.

The chain joins TRBV13 to TRBJ2-1, with D hard to call. Trimming stripped 5 bases from V and 8 bases from J, with 10 bases between. The germline gives CDR1 PRHDT, CDR2 FYEKMQ (reference sequence). The CDR3 totals 12 residues. The CDR3 sequence: CASSQWGDEQFF. In nucleotides, the CDR3 is TGTGCCAGCAGCCAATGGGGTGATGAGCAGTTCTTC.

The genes are TRBV21-1 and TRBJ2-5; the table's D call of TRBD2 was not tested on the DNA. TRBV21-1 is a recognized pseudogene. The CDR3 contains 15 residues. CDR3 amino acids: CASRPGLAVQETQYF. As DNA, the CDR3 is TGTGCCAGCCGCCCAGGACTAGCGGTGCAAGAGACCCAGTACTTC.

The chain has TRBV28 and TRBJ1-1; D unresolved. The germline V gene encodes CDR1 MDHEN and CDR2 SYDVKM. V was trimmed by 5 bases and J by 6 bases, leaving 13 bases between them. The CDR3 covers 13 residues. CDR3 amino acids: CASSRDQSPEAFF. Here the CDR3 DNA reads TGTGCCAGCAGTCGAGACCAAAGCCCTGAAGCTTTCTTT. The entire variable domain, with the rest obtained from reference TRBV28 and TRBJ1-1, is as follows: DVKVTQSSRYLVKRTGEKVFLECVQDMDHENMFWYRQDPGLGLRLIYFSYDVKMKEKGDIPEGYSVSREKKERFSLILESASTNQTSMYLCASSRDQSPEAFFGQGTRLTVV.

This clone came up a few times. For the CDR3, the DNA is TGTGCCACAGGGCGAAGTCAGGGCTACACCTTC. It is translated as CATGRSQGYTF. This rearrangement joins TRBV19 to TRBJ1-2; D is possibly TRBD1 (5 bases). Trimming removed 10 bases from V and 8 bases from J, with 14 bases in between. The CDR3 extends over 11 amino acids. In germline, CDR1 is LNHDA, CDR2 SQIVND (reference sequence).

The V call is TRBV5-6, the J call TRBJ2-5; a weak D match, TRBD1 (6 bases). Trimming cost V 4 bases and J 4 bases, with 14 bases left between them. CDR1 and CDR2 (germline): SGHDT, YYEEEE. The CDR3 loop spans 14 amino acids. The CDR3 reads CASSTTGERETQYF. The CDR3 DNA reads as TGTGCCAGCAGCACGACAGGTGAAAGAGAGACCCAGTACTTC.

The genes are TRBV15 and TRBJ1-5, with D possibly TRBD1 on 5 matching bases. With 3 bases removed from V and 7 bases from J, the gap between germline ends came to 16 bases. Germline CDR1 and CDR2: LNHNV and YYDKDF (reference sequence). CDR3 length: 15 residues. The CDR3 protein is CATSSRDERTQPQHF. The CDR3 coding sequence is TGTGCCACCAGCAGTCGGGACGAGAGGACCCAGCCCCAGCATTTT. The whole variable domain, remainder taken from reference TRBV15 and TRBJ1-5, is DAMVIQNPRYQVTQFGKPVTLSCSQTLNHNVMYWYQQKSSQAPKLLFHYYDKDFNNEADTPDNFQSRRPNTSFCFLDIRSPGLGDTAMYLCATSSRDERTQPQHFGDGTRLSIL.

The chain combines TRBV2 with TRBJ2-1; 13 bases align to TRBD2. V shed 6 bases and J 6 bases; nucleotides not matched to a gene: 14. The CDR3 sequence is 18 residues long. Germline assignment: CDR1 SNHLY and CDR2 FYNNEI. CDR3 region: CASRAPGLAGRRRNEQFF. The CDR3 nucleotides read TGTGCCAGCAGGGCACCGGGACTAGCGGGACGTCGGCGCAATGAGCAGTTCTTC.

The chain has TRBV29-1 and TRBJ2-1, with 9 bases identical to TRBD2. Per the germline V gene, CDR1 is SQVTM and CDR2 is ANQGSEA. After removal of 0 bases from V and 4 bases from J, the junction contained 7 bases not matched to a gene. The CDR3 length is 16 residues. The CDR3 loop is CSVEDRMSGGYNEQFF. The CDR3 coding sequence is TGCAGCGTTGAAGATCGTATGAGCGGGGGGTACAATGAGCAGTTCTTC.

V and J are TRBV7-2 and TRBJ2-7; possible D gene TRBD2, 5 bases. The germline gives CDR1 SGHTA, CDR2 FQGNSA. The CDR3 runs 14 residues. The V gene lost 3 bases and the J gene lost 2 bases, with 11 bases spanning the gap. The CDR3 reads CASSLITGTYEQYF. In DNA form, the CDR3 reads TGTGCCAGCAGCTTGATTACGGGGACCTACGAGCAGTACTTC. The whole variable domain, filled in from reference TRBV7-2 and TRBJ2-7, reads GAGVSQSPSNKVTEKGKDVELRCDPISGHTALYWYRQSLGQGLEFLIYFQGNSAPDKSGLPSDRFSAERTGGSVSTLTIQRTQQEDSAVYLCASSLITGTYEQYFGPGTRLTVT.

The chain is built from TRBV15 and TRBJ2-7; 12 nucleotides line up with TRBD2. Germline CDR1 is LNHNV and CDR2 is YYDKDF (reference sequence). The CDR3 has 19 amino acids. V was pared by 1 base and J by 6 bases, with 16 bases of the junction left unmatched. The CDR3 loop is CATSRVPGLAGDTISEQYF. CDR3 nucleotide sequence: TGTGCCACCAGCAGAGTGCCGGGACTAGCGGGCGATACAATATCCGAGCAGTACTTC.

The chain is built from TRBV2 and TRBJ1-1; tentatively, D is TRBD1 (6 bases). Germline V gives CDR1 SNHLY, CDR2 FYNNEI. CDR3 length: 14 residues. V was trimmed by 6 bases and J by 0 bases, leaving 11 bases between them. This CDR3 reads CASSGRGLNTEAFF. The CDR3 DNA reads as TGTGCCAGCAGCGGCCGGGGGCTGAACACTGAAGCTTTCTTT.

The chain couples TRBV10-2 to TRBJ2-7, with unresolved D. The germline gives CDR1 WSHSY, CDR2 SAAADI. CDR3 length: 14 residues. The ends were cut back, 7 bases at V and 1 base at J, with 14 bases in the middle. CDR3 protein: CASNSRRESYEQYF. The CDR3 DNA reads as TGCGCCAGCAATAGTAGAAGAGAGTCCTACGAGCAGTACTTC.

The chain couples TRBV6-6 to TRBJ2-7; the match to TRBD1 covers 7 bases. The CDR3 length is 14 residues. The germline CDR1 and CDR2 sequences are MNHNY and SVGAGI (reference sequence). With V trimmed by 6 bases and J by 5 bases, 10 bases remained unmatched. The DNA of the CDR3 is TGTGCCAGCAGGAGACAGGGACCGCAGGACGAGCAGTACTTC. Protein: CASRRQGPQDEQYF.

The V call is TRBV7-9, the J call TRBJ1-1; 8 bases are shared with TRBD1. CDR1 is SEHNR, CDR2 FQNEAQ, per germline (reference sequence). CDR3 length: 13 residues. With V trimmed by 4 bases and J by 6 bases, 4 bases remained unmatched. In DNA form, the CDR3 reads TGTGCCAGCAGCTCCGACAGGGGAGCTGAAGCTTTCTTT. The encoded protein is CASSSDRGAEAFF. The full variable domain, its missing parts supplied by reference TRBV7-9 and TRBJ1-1, is DTGVSQNPRHKITKRGQNVTFRCDPISEHNRLYWYRQTLGQGPEFLTYFQNEAQLEKSRLLSDRFSAERPKGSFSTLEIQRTEQGDSAMYLCASSSDRGAEAFFGQGTRLTVV.

This clone was observed a single time. The rearrangement uses TRBV7-9 and TRBJ2-6; D possibly uses TRBD1 or TRBD2 (5 bases each). CDR1 and CDR2 (germline): SEHNR, FQNEAQ (reference sequence). This CDR3 region has 16 residues. Trimming left V 7 bases short and J 3 bases short, with 16 bases between. CDR3 coding DNA: TGTGCCAGCACCCTCAGGGAGTCTGGTGGGGCCAACGTCCTGACTTTC. This sequence encodes CASTLRESGGANVLTF.

This clone showed up just once. The chain joins TRBV11-2 to TRBJ2-3, with D tentatively TRBD2 (5 bases). The length of the CDR3 is 16 residues. The V gene lost 4 bases and the J gene lost 4 bases, with 18 bases spanning the gap. CDR1 SGHAT and CDR2 FQNNGV come from the germline V gene. The CDR3 loop reads CASSSLLATPADTQYF. The CDR3 bases are TGTGCCAGCAGCTCGCTCCTAGCCACTCCCGCAGATACGCAGTATTTT.

CDR3: CASSSRAPGYQPQHF. The CDR3 DNA follows: TGTGCCAGCAGCTCCCGGGCCCCCGGCTATCAGCCCCAGCATTTT. V and J are TRBV5-6 and TRBJ1-5; the D is unclear. Germline CDR1 reads SGHDT; CDR2 reads YYEEEE. The CDR3 loop spans 15 amino acids. Trimming cost V 3 bases and J 5 bases, with 15 bases left between them.

There are a few counts of this clone. The J gene is TRBJ2-1, the V gene TRBV6-6; 12 bases are a match to TRBD2. CDR3 length equals 15 residues. V lost 6 bases and J lost 10; bases outside the gene matches: 10. The V gene's germline CDR1 is MNHNY and CDR2 SVGAGI (reference sequence). As DNA, the CDR3 is TGTGCCAGCAGATCCGGACTAGCGGGACCTAGGGAGCAGTTCTTC. Its translation is CASRSGLAGPREQFF.

The J gene is TRBJ2-1, the V gene TRBV6-6, with 7 bases aligning to TRBD2. Germline CDR1 reads MNHNY; CDR2 reads SVGAGI (reference sequence). With 2 bases clipped from V and 3 bases from J, the junction kept 7 bases outside the gene matches. This CDR3 comprises 16 residues. As DNA, the CDR3 is TGTGCCAGCAGTTACGCTTCCTGGGGGGGCTACAATGAGCAGTTCTTC. Protein sequence: CASSYASWGGYNEQFF.

With regard to this clone: The sample contains more than one DNA sequence encoding this CDR3. The V gene is TRBV9, the J gene TRBJ1-3; D might be TRBD1 (6 bases). Trimming left V 0 bases short and J 2 bases short, with 9 bases between. This CDR3 spans 15 amino acids. The germline gives CDR1 SGDLS, CDR2 YYNGEE. The CDR3 reads CASSVDRVAGNTIYF. DNA of the CDR3: TGTGCCAGCAGCGTAGACAGGGTAGCTGGAAACACCATATATTTT.

The V and J genes are TRBV6-1 and TRBJ2-7, with D possibly being TRBD2 (6 bases). The length of the CDR3 is 15 residues. CDR1 and CDR2 from the germline V gene are MNHNS and SASEGT. V shed 1 base and J shed 5 bases, with 15 bases lying between them. The DNA of the CDR3 is TGTGCCAGCAGTGAAGTAGGGACGGAGGGCCACGAGCAGTACTTC. Its translation: CASSEVGTEGHEQYF.

This chain connects TRBV5-1 to TRBJ2-4; maybe TRBD1 (6 bases). The CDR3 runs 15 residues. From germline, CDR1 is SGHRS and CDR2 YFSETQ. V lost 1 base and J lost 6, with 14 bases in between. Here the CDR3 reads CASSLLGAWGNIQYF. The CDR3 DNA sequence: TGCGCCAGCAGCTTGTTGGGGGCTTGGGGAAACATTCAGTACTTC.

This clone was counted a single time. The chain joins TRBV16 to TRBJ2-7, with 7 bases aligning to TRBD1. Germline V CDR1 and CDR2: KGHSY, FQNENV. V lost 4 bases and J lost 3; bases outside the gene matches: 3. The CDR3 contains 13 residues. The chain's CDR3 is CASSPDRFYEQYF. DNA for the CDR3: TGTGCCAGCAGCCCGGACAGGTTCTACGAGCAGTACTTC.

This chain uses TRBV6-5 with TRBJ2-1; no definite D call. Germline-derived CDR1 and CDR2 are MNHEY and SVGAGI. The CDR3 runs 13 residues. V was clipped by 5 bases and J by 2 bases, with 7 bases between them. DNA of the CDR3: TGTGCCAGCAGTGTAGGTACCTACAATGAGCAGTTCTTC. Protein product: CASSVGTYNEQFF.

Notes on this clone: At the DNA level, this CDR3 is encoded by other sequences in the same sample as well. The rearrangement links TRBV27 to TRBJ1-2, with D perhaps TRBD1 (6 bases). CDR3 length: 14 amino acids. From germline, CDR1 is MNHEY and CDR2 SMNVEV (reference sequence). The germline V and J ends were trimmed by 2 bases and 2 bases, with 9 bases remaining between them. The CDR3 DNA sequence: TGTGCCAGCAGTTTAACAGGGACAAACTATGGCTACACCTTC. This sequence encodes CASSLTGTNYGYTF.

This rearrangement joins TRBV7-2 to TRBJ1-6, with 7 nucleotides matching TRBD1. CDR3 size: 16 residues. Losses at the gene ends were 5 bases for V and 7 bases for J; bases not matched to a gene: 11. Germline values: CDR1 SGHTA, CDR2 FQGNSA. The CDR3 nucleotides are TGTGCCAGCAGCGGAGAGACAGGGATCTGGAATTCACCCCTCCACTTT. Amino acid sequence: CASSGETGIWNSPLHF. Full variable domain (rest looked up from reference TRBV7-2 and TRBJ1-6): GAGVSQSPSNKVTEKGKDVELRCDPISGHTALYWYRQSLGQGLEFLIYFQGNSAPDKSGLPSDRFSAERTGGSVSTLTIQRTQQEDSAVYLCASSGETGIWNSPLHFGNGTRLTVT.

With regard to this clone: This may be a read error, as it is one base from a much larger clone. The CDR3 DNA reads TGTGCCAGCAGCCCGGGCCTCTATGGCTACACCTTC. Its translation: CASSPGLYGYTF. The chain combines TRBV5-5 with TRBJ1-2; D unresolved. The CDR3 length is 12 residues. Germline V gene sequence: CDR1 SGHKS, CDR2 YYEKEE (reference sequence). Trimming removed 4 bases at V and 4 bases at J, with 8 bases between.

The chain is built from TRBV7-9 and TRBJ2-5; possible D gene TRBD1, 6 bases. The CDR3 sequence is 16 residues long. Germline loops: CDR1 SEHNR, CDR2 FQNEAQ (reference sequence). V was pared by 4 bases and J by 5 bases, with 20 bases between. The CDR3 region has the DNA TGTGCCAGCAGCTCCCACATAGGGGGTCTTGCGGAGACCCAGTACTTC. It translates to CASSSHIGGLAETQYF.

The CDR3 DNA follows: TGTGCCAGCAGCTCGGGAGCAGATACGCAGTATTTT. Residues: CASSSGADTQYF. V usage is TRBV11-2 and J usage is TRBJ2-3; TRBD2 might be the D (6 bases). Trimming took 4 bases from V and 4 from J, leaving 6 bases between them. CDR3 length: 12 residues. Germline V CDR1 and CDR2: SGHAT, FQNNGV.